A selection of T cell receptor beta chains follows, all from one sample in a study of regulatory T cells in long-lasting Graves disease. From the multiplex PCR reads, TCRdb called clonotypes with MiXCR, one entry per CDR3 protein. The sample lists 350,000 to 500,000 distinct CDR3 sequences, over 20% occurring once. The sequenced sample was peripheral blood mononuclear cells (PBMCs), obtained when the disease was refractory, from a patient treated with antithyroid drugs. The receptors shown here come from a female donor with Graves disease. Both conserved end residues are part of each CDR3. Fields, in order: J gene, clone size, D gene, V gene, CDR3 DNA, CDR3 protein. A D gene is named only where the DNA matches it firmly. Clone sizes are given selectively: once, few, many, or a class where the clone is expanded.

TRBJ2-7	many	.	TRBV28	TGTGCCAGCAGTTGGGAAGGCGAGCAGTACTTC	CASSWEGEQYF
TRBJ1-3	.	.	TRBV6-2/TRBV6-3	TGTGCCAGCAGTCTAACCGGGGAGGGTTATGGAAACACCATATATTTT	CASSLTGEGYGNTIYF
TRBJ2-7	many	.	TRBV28	TGTGCCAGCAGGGGGGGGGCAGGGAAAAGGTACGAGCAGTACTTC	CASRGGAGKRYEQYF
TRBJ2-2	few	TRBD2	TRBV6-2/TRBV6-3	TGTGCCAGCAGTTATTGGGCGGGAGCAGGTACCGGGGAGCTGTTTTTT	CASSYWAGAGTGELFF
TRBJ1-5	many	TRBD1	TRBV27	TGTGCCAGCAGTTTACACGGACAGGCGAACCATCAGCCCCAGCATTTT	CASSLHGQANHQPQHF
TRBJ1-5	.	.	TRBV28	TGTGCCAGCTCACCGGGTGTGAATAGCAATCAGCCCCAGCATTTT	CASSPGVNSNQPQHF
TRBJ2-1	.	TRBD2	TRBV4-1	TGCGCCAGCAGCCAAGCAACTAGCGGGGACTACAATGAGCAGTTCTTC	CASSQATSGDYNEQFF
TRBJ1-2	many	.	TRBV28	TGTGCCAGCAGTCAGCGGATCTATGGCTACACCTTC	CASSQRIYGYTF
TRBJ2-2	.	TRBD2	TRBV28	TGTGCCAGCAGCCCCCCAGCGGGAGGCGGGACCGGGGAGCTGTTTTTT	CASSPPAGGGTGELFF
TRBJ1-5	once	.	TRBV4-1	TGCGCCAGCAGCCAAGAGGGGGGGCTCGGACTTACAGGGCCCCAGCATTTT	CASSQEGGLGLTGPQHF
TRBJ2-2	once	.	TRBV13	TGTGCCAGCAACCCGACCGGGGACCAGAACACCGGGGAGCTGTTTTTT	CASNPTGDQNTGELFF
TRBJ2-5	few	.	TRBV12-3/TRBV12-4	TGTGCCAGCACGGTAGGGGGGTCAAAGGGGACCCAGTACTTC	CASTVGGSKGTQYF
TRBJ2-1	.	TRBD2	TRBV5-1	TGCGCCAGCAGGAAGCTAGCGGGAGGGCCAGGGAATGAGCAGTTCTTC	CASRKLAGGPGNEQFF
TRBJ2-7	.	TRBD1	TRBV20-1	TGCAGTGCTTCTTGGACAGGGGCCTACGAGCAGTACTTC	CSASWTGAYEQYF
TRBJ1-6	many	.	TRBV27	TGTGCCAGCAGTTTACCTAGAAGGGGGACTAATTCACCCCTCCACTTT	CASSLPRRGTNSPLHF
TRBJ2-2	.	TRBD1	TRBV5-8	TGTGCCAGCAGCTCCAGGACAGGCCTCAGTTGGGAGCTGTTTTTT	CASSSRTGLSWELFF
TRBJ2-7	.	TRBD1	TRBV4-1	TGCGCCAGCAGCCAAGATCGGACAGGTTCCTACGAGCAGTACTTC	CASSQDRTGSYEQYF
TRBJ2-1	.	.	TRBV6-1	TGTGCCAGCAGGGGGACTGTCGGGAATGAGCAGTTCTTC	CASRGTVGNEQFF
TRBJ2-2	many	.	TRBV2	TGTGCCAGCAGAGCACCCTCGCGGGTCGGGGAGCTGTTTTTT	CASRAPSRVGELFF
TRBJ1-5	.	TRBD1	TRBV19	TGTGCCACCTCGTTGACAGGGGGCTTACTTCAGCCCCAGCATTTT	CATSLTGGLLQPQHF
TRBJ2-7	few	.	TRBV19	TGTGCCAACCCCCCGGGAGACAGAAACTACGAGCAGTACTTC	CANPPGDRNYEQYF
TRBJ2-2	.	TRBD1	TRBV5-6	TGTGCCGGCGGTGGGACAGCCAGAACCGGGGAGCTGTTTTTT	CAGGGTARTGELFF
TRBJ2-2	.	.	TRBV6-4	TGTGCCAGCAGTGAAAGGGCGACCACCGGGGAGCTGTTTTTT	CASSERATTGELFF
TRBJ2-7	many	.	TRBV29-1	TGCAGCTTCGGGCGGGGGCTCTCCTACGAGCAGTACTTC	CSFGRGLSYEQYF
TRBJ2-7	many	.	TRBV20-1	TGCAGTGCTAGAGTGAGGGCCGGCGTGGGGGAGCAGTACTTC	CSARVRAGVGEQYF
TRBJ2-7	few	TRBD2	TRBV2	TGTGCCAGCAGTGGACTAGCAGGAGTGGCGGGGGAGCAGTACTTC	CASSGLAGVAGEQYF
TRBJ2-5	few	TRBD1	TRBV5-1	TGCGCCAGCAGCCCCGGCGACAGGGTGGGGACCCAGTACTTC	CASSPGDRVGTQYF
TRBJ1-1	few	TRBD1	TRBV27	TGTGCCAGCAGTCCGACAGGGGTCACTGAAGCTTTCTTT	CASSPTGVTEAFF
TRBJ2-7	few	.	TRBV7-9	TGTGCCAGCAGTTTCTCCGGGACCCACGAGCAGTACTTC	CASSFSGTHEQYF